This is a list of T cell receptor beta chains from one sample in a study of T cell changes during pregnancy in multiple sclerosis. Sequencing used immunoSEQ multiplex PCR; TCRdb keeps in-frame clones, though not all of them. The data show approximately 33,000 clones, around 88% seen once. The sequencing used CD4+ T cells from peripheral blood mononuclear cells, collected in the first trimester of pregnancy. All receptors derive from a female donor in good health, enrolled as a control in a pregnancy study. CDR3s include the opening cysteine and the closing phenylalanine or tryptophan. Fields, in order: clone size, V gene, J gene, D gene, CDR3 protein, CDR3 DNA. The D gene is left open where the match is weak. Clone size is given for some rows only: seen once, a few or many times, or a class if the clone is expanded.

clone size: .; V gene: TRBV10-3; J gene: TRBJ1-2; D gene: .; CDR3 protein: CATAGANNYGYTF; CDR3 DNA: TGTGCCACCGCGGGGGCGAACAACTATGGCTACACCTTC
clone size: .; V gene: TRBV6-5; J gene: TRBJ1-1; D gene: TRBD1; CDR3 protein: CASRRTGLNTEAFF; CDR3 DNA: TGTGCCAGCAGACGGACAGGCTTGAACACTGAAGCTTTCTTT
clone size: .; V gene: TRBV7-2; J gene: TRBJ1-2; D gene: .; CDR3 protein: CASSLIGGLDGYTF; CDR3 DNA: TGTGCCAGCAGTCTTATAGGAGGACTTGATGGCTACACCTTC
clone size: .; V gene: TRBV5-4; J gene: TRBJ1-2; D gene: .; CDR3 protein: CASSPGVLANYGYTF; CDR3 DNA: TGTGCCAGCAGTCCCGGCGTTCTAGCTAACTATGGCTACACCTTC
clone size: .; V gene: TRBV4-2; J gene: TRBJ1-2; D gene: .; CDR3 protein: CASSQGPAGQKYGYTF; CDR3 DNA: TGTGCCAGCAGCCAAGGCCCAGCGGGACAAAAGTATGGCTACACCTTC
clone size: .; V gene: TRBV7-8; J gene: TRBJ2-2; D gene: .; CDR3 protein: CASRPTRQGNTGELFF; CDR3 DNA: TGTGCCAGCAGGCCCACTCGGCAGGGGAACACCGGGGAGCTGTTTTTT
clone size: .; V gene: TRBV15; J gene: TRBJ1-4; D gene: .; CDR3 protein: CATSRAAGAYNEKLFF; CDR3 DNA: TGTGCCACCAGCAGAGCGGCGGGGGCATATAATGAAAAACTGTTTTTT
clone size: .; V gene: TRBV19; J gene: TRBJ2-2; D gene: TRBD2; CDR3 protein: CASSRRTSGAYRDTGELFF; CDR3 DNA: TGTGCCAGTAGCAGAAGGACTAGCGGGGCCTACCGGGACACCGGGGAGCTGTTTTTT
clone size: .; V gene: TRBV7-6; J gene: TRBJ2-7; D gene: .; CDR3 protein: CASSLEPESYEQYF; CDR3 DNA: TGTGCCAGCAGCTTGGAACCGGAGAGCTACGAGCAGTACTTC
clone size: .; V gene: TRBV5-1; J gene: TRBJ2-3; D gene: .; CDR3 protein: CASSLGGMQVGDTQYF; CDR3 DNA: TGCGCCAGCAGCTTGGGGGGCATGCAGGTTGGGGATACGCAGTATTTT
clone size: .; V gene: TRBV7-2; J gene: TRBJ1-2; D gene: .; CDR3 protein: CASSLEAGNYGYTF; CDR3 DNA: TGTGCCAGCAGCTTAGAGGCGGGGAACTATGGCTACACCTTC
clone size: once; V gene: TRBV10-3; J gene: TRBJ1-2; D gene: .; CDR3 protein: CAISESQSYGYTF; CDR3 DNA: TGTGCCATCAGTGAGTCGCAGTCCTATGGCTACACCTTC
clone size: .; V gene: TRBV11-2; J gene: TRBJ1-2; D gene: .; CDR3 protein: CASSSLGGNYGYTF; CDR3 DNA: TGTGCCAGCAGCTCCTTGGGAGGGAACTATGGCTACACCTTC
clone size: .; V gene: TRBV18; J gene: TRBJ1-1; D gene: .; CDR3 protein: CASSPGGARAEAFF; CDR3 DNA: TGTGCCAGCTCACCTGGGGGGGCGCGGGCTGAAGCTTTCTTT
clone size: once; V gene: TRBV19; J gene: TRBJ1-2; D gene: TRBD1; CDR3 protein: CASSRGQGAYGYTF; CDR3 DNA: TGTGCCAGTAGCAGGGGACAGGGGGCTTATGGCTACACCTTC
clone size: .; V gene: TRBV11-3; J gene: TRBJ2-7; D gene: TRBD2; CDR3 protein: CASSLGGTSGGREQYF; CDR3 DNA: TGTGCCAGCAGCTTAGGTGGAACTAGCGGGGGCCGGGAGCAGTACTTC
clone size: .; V gene: TRBV27; J gene: TRBJ1-2; D gene: .; CDR3 protein: CASSRDNNYGYTF; CDR3 DNA: TGTGCCAGCAGCCGGGACAACAACTATGGCTACACCTTC
clone size: .; V gene: TRBV10-2; J gene: TRBJ2-3; D gene: .; CDR3 protein: CASSEWGGDTDTQYF; CDR3 DNA: TGCGCCAGCAGTGAATGGGGGGGCGATACAGATACGCAGTATTTT
clone size: .; V gene: TRBV29-1; J gene: TRBJ1-5; D gene: .; CDR3 protein: CSVEDCPGLHSNQPQHF; CDR3 DNA: TGCAGCGTTGAAGATTGCCCCGGACTGCATAGCAATCAGCCCCAGCATTTT
clone size: .; V gene: TRBV9; J gene: TRBJ2-1; D gene: .; CDR3 protein: CASMADTAVNEQFF; CDR3 DNA: TGTGCCAGCATGGCGGACACCGCAGTCAATGAGCAGTTCTTC
clone size: .; V gene: TRBV2; J gene: TRBJ1-2; D gene: .; CDR3 protein: CASQTGRFYGYTF; CDR3 DNA: TGTGCCAGCCAGACAGGACGGTTCTATGGCTACACCTTC
clone size: once; V gene: TRBV19; J gene: TRBJ2-5; D gene: TRBD2; CDR3 protein: CASGGLAGGGTQYF; CDR3 DNA: TGTGCCAGTGGAGGACTAGCGGGGGGTGGGACCCAGTACTTC
clone size: .; V gene: TRBV7-2; J gene: TRBJ2-1; D gene: TRBD2; CDR3 protein: CASSPVLAGGYNEQFF; CDR3 DNA: TGTGCCAGCAGTCCTGTGCTAGCGGGGGGCTACAATGAGCAGTTCTTC
clone size: once; V gene: TRBV6-1; J gene: TRBJ2-4; D gene: .; CDR3 protein: CASSDTFGGPGNIQYF; CDR3 DNA: TGTGCCAGCAGTGACACTTTCGGGGGGCCAGGAAACATTCAGTACTTC
clone size: .; V gene: TRBV13; J gene: TRBJ1-3; D gene: TRBD1; CDR3 protein: CASSLDWGTGGNTIYF; CDR3 DNA: TGTGCCAGCAGCTTAGATTGGGGGACAGGGGGAAACACCATATATTTT
clone size: .; V gene: TRBV11-3; J gene: TRBJ2-3; D gene: .; CDR3 protein: CASNKQGPSTDTQYF; CDR3 DNA: TGTGCCAGCAACAAACAGGGTCCCAGCACAGATACGCAGTATTTT
clone size: .; V gene: TRBV5-1; J gene: TRBJ2-1; D gene: TRBD2; CDR3 protein: CASSFGTSRDNEQFF; CDR3 DNA: TGCGCCAGCAGCTTTGGGACTAGCAGGGACAATGAGCAGTTCTTC
clone size: .; V gene: TRBV7-2; J gene: TRBJ2-7; D gene: .; CDR3 protein: CASSPRWSRGNGYEQYF; CDR3 DNA: TGTGCCAGCAGCCCCCGATGGAGCCGGGGGAATGGTTACGAGCAGTACTTC
clone size: .; V gene: TRBV6-5; J gene: TRBJ2-5; D gene: TRBD1; CDR3 protein: CASSNRGVVETQYF; CDR3 DNA: TGTGCCAGCAGTAACAGGGGGGTAGTGGAGACCCAGTACTTC
clone size: .; V gene: TRBV18; J gene: TRBJ1-5; D gene: .; CDR3 protein: CASSPGTHNQPQHF; CDR3 DNA: TGTGCCAGCTCCCCCGGGACTCACAATCAGCCCCAGCATTTT
clone size: .; V gene: TRBV18; J gene: TRBJ2-2; D gene: .; CDR3 protein: CASSPSGEWTGELFF; CDR3 DNA: TGTGCCAGCTCACCATCGGGGGAATGGACCGGGGAGCTGTTTTTT
clone size: .; V gene: TRBV4-3; J gene: TRBJ2-7; D gene: .; CDR3 protein: CASSQERGHEQYF; CDR3 DNA: TGCGCCAGCAGCCAAGAACGAGGGCACGAGCAGTACTTC
clone size: .; V gene: TRBV7-2; J gene: TRBJ2-7; D gene: .; CDR3 protein: CASTQSGGIYEQYF; CDR3 DNA: TGTGCCAGCACCCAGTCGGGCGGGATCTACGAGCAGTACTTC
clone size: .; V gene: TRBV2; J gene: TRBJ1-3; D gene: .; CDR3 protein: CASSQPGYSGNTIYF; CDR3 DNA: TGTGCCAGCAGTCAACCAGGCTACTCTGGAAACACCATATATTTT
clone size: .; V gene: TRBV6-5; J gene: TRBJ1-4; D gene: .; CDR3 protein: CASRQPGDLNEKLFF; CDR3 DNA: TGTGCCAGCAGACAGCCAGGGGATTTGAACGAAAAACTGTTTTTT
clone size: .; V gene: TRBV6-1; J gene: TRBJ1-2; D gene: .; CDR3 protein: CASSEAGGNYGYTF; CDR3 DNA: TGTGCCAGCAGTGAAGCGGGGGGTAACTATGGCTACACCTTC
clone size: once; V gene: TRBV18; J gene: TRBJ1-2; D gene: TRBD1; CDR3 protein: CASSPQEGARSYGYTF; CDR3 DNA: TGTGCCAGCTCACCACAGGAGGGGGCGCGATCCTATGGCTACACCTTC
clone size: .; V gene: TRBV7-2; J gene: TRBJ1-1; D gene: .; CDR3 protein: CASSSTTGNTEAFF; CDR3 DNA: TGTGCCAGCAGCTCTACTACAGGAAACACTGAAGCTTTCTTT
clone size: once; V gene: TRBV6-1; J gene: TRBJ2-1; D gene: TRBD1; CDR3 protein: CASSEFFWGSTGTGDNEQFF; CDR3 DNA: TGTGCCAGCAGTGAATTTTTCTGGGGTTCAACCGGGACAGGGGACAATGAGCAGTTCTTC
clone size: .; V gene: TRBV9; J gene: TRBJ2-1; D gene: .; CDR3 protein: CASSVKAANEQFF; CDR3 DNA: TGTGCCAGCAGCGTGAAAGCGGCCAATGAGCAGTTCTTC
clone size: .; V gene: TRBV19; J gene: TRBJ2-4; D gene: TRBD1; CDR3 protein: CASSLGQGASKNIQYF; CDR3 DNA: TGTGCCAGTAGTCTGGGACAGGGGGCTTCCAAAAACATTCAGTACTTC
clone size: .; V gene: TRBV6-1; J gene: TRBJ1-4; D gene: .; CDR3 protein: CASSEKPLRGQSEKLFF; CDR3 DNA: TGTGCCAGCAGTGAAAAGCCCCTCCGAGGCCAGAGTGAAAAACTGTTTTTT
clone size: .; V gene: TRBV6-1; J gene: TRBJ2-2; D gene: .; CDR3 protein: CASSEGWGPNTGELFF; CDR3 DNA: TGTGCCAGCAGTGAAGGGTGGGGCCCGAACACCGGGGAGCTGTTTTTT
clone size: .; V gene: TRBV19; J gene: TRBJ1-3; D gene: .; CDR3 protein: CASSIVDSTIYF; CDR3 DNA: TGTGCCAGTAGTATAGTGGACTCCACCATATATTTT
clone size: .; V gene: TRBV4-1; J gene: TRBJ1-1; D gene: .; CDR3 protein: CASSQVGGFAFF; CDR3 DNA: TGCGCCAGCAGCCAAGTCGGGGGGTTCGCTTTCTTT
clone size: .; V gene: TRBV19; J gene: TRBJ1-1; D gene: .; CDR3 protein: CASSTKVLVAEAFF; CDR3 DNA: TGTGCCAGTAGTACTAAAGTACTTGTGGCTGAAGCTTTCTTT
clone size: .; V gene: TRBV11-3; J gene: TRBJ2-1; D gene: TRBD1; CDR3 protein: CASSLDGRQGYEQFF; CDR3 DNA: TGTGCCAGCAGCTTAGATGGAAGACAGGGGTATGAGCAGTTCTTC
clone size: .; V gene: TRBV6-1; J gene: TRBJ1-2; D gene: .; CDR3 protein: CASSDTYYGYTF; CDR3 DNA: TGTGCCAGCTCGGACACCTACTATGGCTACACCTTC
clone size: .; V gene: TRBV6-6; J gene: TRBJ1-5; D gene: .; CDR3 protein: CASSYEGYSNQPQHF; CDR3 DNA: TGTGCCAGCAGTTACGAGGGCTATAGCAATCAGCCCCAGCATTTT
clone size: .; V gene: TRBV21-1; J gene: TRBJ2-3; D gene: .; CDR3 protein: CASSKSGGPGDTQYF; CDR3 DNA: TGTGCCAGCAGTAAGAGCGGGGGGCCAGGCGATACGCAGTATTTT
clone size: .; V gene: TRBV4-3; J gene: TRBJ2-1; D gene: .; CDR3 protein: CASSQDIRGLQFF; CDR3 DNA: TGCGCCAGCAGCCAAGACATTAGAGGACTTCAGTTCTTC
clone size: .; V gene: TRBV2; J gene: TRBJ2-3; D gene: TRBD1; CDR3 protein: CASRRQGATDTQYF; CDR3 DNA: TGTGCCAGCAGGAGACAGGGGGCCACAGATACGCAGTATTTT
clone size: .; V gene: TRBV7-2; J gene: TRBJ1-2; D gene: TRBD1; CDR3 protein: CASSPLLTGNYGYTF; CDR3 DNA: TGTGCCAGCAGCCCATTATTGACAGGGAACTATGGCTACACCTTC
clone size: .; V gene: TRBV23-1; J gene: TRBJ2-7; D gene: .; CDR3 protein: CASSQCGTEAIYEQYF; CDR3 DNA: TGCGCCAGCAGTCAATGCGGGACAGAGGCAATCTACGAGCAGTACTTC
clone size: few; V gene: TRBV7-2; J gene: TRBJ2-3; D gene: .; CDR3 protein: CASRTTFTDTQYF; CDR3 DNA: TGTGCCAGCCGAACTACCTTCACAGATACGCAGTATTTT
clone size: .; V gene: TRBV30; J gene: TRBJ1-6; D gene: TRBD1; CDR3 protein: CAWSVRDGTGKGSPLHF; CDR3 DNA: TGTGCCTGGAGTGTACGAGATGGGACAGGGAAGGGTTCACCCCTCCACTTT
clone size: once; V gene: TRBV7-8; J gene: TRBJ1-3; D gene: .; CDR3 protein: CASSLRGSGNTIYF; CDR3 DNA: TGTGCCAGCAGCTTACGCGGCTCTGGAAACACCATATATTTT
clone size: .; V gene: TRBV6-1; J gene: TRBJ1-6; D gene: .; CDR3 protein: CATYREGSYNSPLHF; CDR3 DNA: TGTGCCACCTACAGGGAGGGGTCTTATAATTCACCCCTCCACTTT
clone size: few; V gene: TRBV11-3; J gene: TRBJ1-1; D gene: .; CDR3 protein: CASSSGMNTEAFF; CDR3 DNA: TGTGCCAGCAGCTCAGGCATGAACACTGAAGCTTTCTTT